The 14 T cell receptor beta chains below come from one sample, sequenced in a study of CD8+CD57+ T cells in acquired aplastic anemia. Flow cytometry had shown expanded CD8+CD57+ cells in the patients chosen for sequencing. Investigators profiled TCR beta VDJ and CDR3 from genomic DNA template. TCRdb re-derived calls from the reads in MiXCR, one entry per CDR3 protein. The sample includes 450,000 to 600,000 distinct CDR3 sequences, 25% to 40% of them seen just once. The sample was sorted CD4+, CD8+, or CD8+CD57+ T cells (not recorded which) from PBMCs. Receptors originate from a human donor with aplastic anemia.

V is TRBV7-4 and J is TRBJ1-2; 7 nucleotides match TRBD1. The CDR3 is made up of 15 amino acids. With 2 bases clipped from V and 3 bases from J, the junction kept 6 bases outside the gene matches. The V gene's germline CDR1 is SGHVT and CDR2 SQSDAQ. The CDR3 DNA reads as TGTGCCAGCAGCTTAATACTCGGGACAGACTATGGCTACACCTTC. This codes for CASSLILGTDYGYTF.

CDR3 in amino acids: CSVVLLAGGKTQYF. CDR3 DNA sequence: TGCAGCGTTGTTCTACTAGCGGGAGGAAAGACCCAGTACTTC. This chain connects TRBV29-1 to TRBJ2-5; 12 positions agree with TRBD2. Germline-derived CDR1 and CDR2 are SQVTM and ANQGSEA. V shed 4 bases, J shed 6 bases, and the junction held 6 bases outside the gene matches. This CDR3 region has 14 residues.

The chain couples TRBV7-9 to TRBJ1-2, with D unclear. CDR3 length equals 12 residues. V was shortened by 2 bases and J by 8 bases, with 9 bases between the two germline ends. Germline values: CDR1 SEHNR, CDR2 FQNEAQ (reference sequence). The CDR3 protein is CASSLLVGGYTF. CDR3 nucleotides: TGTGCCAGCAGCTTACTGGTGGGGGGCTACACCTTC.

This chain joins TRBV11-1 and TRBJ2-3, with 9 bases fitting TRBD2. The ends lost 1 base at V and 0 bases at J; junction bases unmatched: 5. From germline, CDR1 is SGHAT and CDR2 FQDESV (reference sequence). CDR3 length equals 17 residues. The DNA of the CDR3 is TGTGCCAGCAGCTTAGGGGAACTAGCGGGCAGCACAGATACGCAGTATTTT. It codes for CASSLGELAGSTDTQYF.

This clonotype was counted at least ten times. The CDR3 protein is CASSLNRNSNQPQHF. The CDR3 DNA follows: TGTGCCAGCAGCTTGAACAGGAATAGCAATCAGCCCCAGCATTTT. V and J are TRBV9 and TRBJ1-5; tentatively, D is TRBD1 (5 bases). This CDR3 has 15 residues. The germline CDR1 and CDR2 sequences are SGDLS and YYNGEE. Trimming stripped 4 bases from V and 0 bases from J, with 11 bases between.

At least ten counts were recorded for this clonotype. The J gene is TRBJ1-5, the V gene TRBV20-1, with D perhaps TRBD1 (6 bases). The CDR3 spans 11 residues. The V and J ends lost 4 bases and 5 bases respectively, with 6 bases between them. Germline CDR1 DFQATT, CDR2 SNEGSKA (reference sequence). The CDR3 DNA sequence: TGCAGTGCTAAGGGGGATCAGCCCCAGCATTTT. Protein: CSAKGDQPQHF.

This clonotype was counted a few times. V usage is TRBV28 and J usage is TRBJ2-7, with D possibly being TRBD2 (6 bases). Germline values: CDR1 MDHEN, CDR2 SYDVKM. The CDR3 sequence is 15 residues long. Trimming removed 6 bases at V and 3 bases at J, with 18 bases between. The CDR3 region is CASRPSGVVGYEQYF. DNA of the CDR3: TGTGCCAGCAGGCCCTCGGGAGTGGTGGGCTACGAGCAGTACTTC.

The V and J genes are TRBV30 and TRBJ1-1; 7 nucleotides align to TRBD1. The length of the CDR3 is 14 residues. Germline V gene data show CDR1 as GTSNPN and CDR2 as SVGIG (reference sequence). V gave up 2 bases and J gave up 8 bases; unmatched junction bases: 11. The chain's CDR3 is CAWSTPIRGVEAFF. CDR3 in DNA: TGTGCCTGGAGTACTCCAATCAGGGGGGTAGAAGCTTTCTTT. The full variable domain, completed using reference TRBV30 and TRBJ1-1, is SQTIHQWPATLVQPVGSPLSLECTVEGTSNPNLYWYRQAAGRGLQLLFYSVGIGQISSEVPQNLSASRPQDRQFILSSKKLLLSDSGFYLCAWSTPIRGVEAFFGQGTRLTVV.

This clonotype was observed many times. The chain has TRBV14 and TRBJ1-2; D is unresolved. CDR1 and CDR2 (germline): SGHDN, FVKESK. V lost 5 bases and J 1 base, leaving 8 bases between the germline ends. The CDR3 is made up of 13 amino acids. CDR3 in amino acids: CASSSRNNYGYTF. CDR3 bases: TGTGCCAGCAGCTCCCGGAATAACTATGGCTACACCTTC.

The CDR3 DNA reads as TGTGCCAGCAGCTTAGGGACCGGGACATTTGATGGCTACACCTTC. It yields the protein CASSLGTGTFDGYTF. The rearrangement links TRBV7-9 to TRBJ1-2; D possibly corresponds to TRBD1 (6 bases). Germline CDR1 reads SEHNR; CDR2 reads FQNEAQ (reference sequence). The CDR3 has 15 residues. The V and J ends lost 1 base and 6 bases respectively, with 15 bases between them.

The rearrangement joins TRBV20-1 to TRBJ2-1; TRBD2 matches 7 bases. J lost 6 bases, V lost 0 bases, and 2 bases had no gene match. The CDR3 has 13 amino acids. Germline values: CDR1 DFQATT, CDR2 SNEGSKA (reference sequence). The CDR3 nucleotides are TGCAGTGCTAGAGATGGGACTACCAATGAGCAGTTCTTC. It codes for CSARDGTTNEQFF.

The table lists this clonotype with many counts. The chain is built from TRBV10-3 and TRBJ2-2; D is unresolved. Germline lookup yields CDR1 ENHRY and CDR2 SYGVKD. This CDR3 is built from 16 residues. Trimming removed 0 bases at V and 1 base at J, with 9 bases between. The CDR3: CAISESRPVNTGELFF. The CDR3 coding sequence is TGTGCCATCAGTGAGTCGAGACCAGTGAACACCGGGGAGCTGTTTTTT.

As DNA, the CDR3 is TGTGCCACCAGTGATTTGTCAGGGGGCGGTTTGACAGATACGCAGTATTTT. Its protein is CATSDLSGGGLTDTQYF. The chain recombines TRBV24-1 with TRBJ2-3; 8 bases are a match to TRBD1. The CDR3 spans 17 residues. The V and J ends lost 0 bases and 3 bases, in that order; junction bases with no gene match: 7. Germline assignment: CDR1 KGHDR and CDR2 SFDVKD.

The chain employs TRBV5-1 and TRBJ2-5; TRBD2 might be the D (6 bases). Trimming took 5 bases from V and 1 from J, leaving 12 bases between them. From germline, CDR1 is SGHRS and CDR2 YFSETQ. The CDR3 sequence is 14 residues long. The CDR3 bases are TGCGCCAGCAGTCCACAGCGGGCCCAAGAGACCCAGTACTTC. It is translated as CASSPQRAQETQYF.